This TCR beta chain appears in the sequencing data of a study of technical replicates of blood from a few donors. TCRdb's table, derived via immunoSEQ multiplex PCR, lists solely in-frame clones and lacks some. The profile shows about 75,000 clones, about 91% of them singletons. V lost 2 bases, J lost 10 bases, and 8 bases stayed unmatched. CDR1 and CDR2 from the germline V gene are SGHTS and YDEGEE. The CDR3 loop spans 15 amino acids. The gene calls are TRBV5-8 and TRBJ2-1; 11 bases match TRBD2. This clonotype was obtained from a human donor in good health. Specimen: T cells isolated from PBMCs. CDR3 protein: CASSLSSGRAREQFF. In DNA, the CDR3 is TGTGCCAGCAGCTTAAGTAGCGGGAGGGCCAGGGAGCAGTTCTTC.